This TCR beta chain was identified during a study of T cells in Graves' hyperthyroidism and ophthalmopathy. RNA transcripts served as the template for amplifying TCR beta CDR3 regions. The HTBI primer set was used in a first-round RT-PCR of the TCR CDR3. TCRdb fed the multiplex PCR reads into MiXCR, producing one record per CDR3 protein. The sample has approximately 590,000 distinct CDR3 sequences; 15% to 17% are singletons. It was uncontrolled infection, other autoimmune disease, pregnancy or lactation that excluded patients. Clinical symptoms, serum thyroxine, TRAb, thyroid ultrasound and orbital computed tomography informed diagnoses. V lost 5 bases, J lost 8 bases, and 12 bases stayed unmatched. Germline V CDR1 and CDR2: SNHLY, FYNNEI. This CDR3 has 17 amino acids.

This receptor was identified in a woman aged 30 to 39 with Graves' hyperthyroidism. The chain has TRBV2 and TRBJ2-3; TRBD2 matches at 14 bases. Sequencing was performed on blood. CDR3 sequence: CASSPQTSGRGPGTQYF. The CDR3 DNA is TGTGCCAGCAGTCCCCAGACTAGCGGGAGGGGTCCAGGTACGCAGTATTTT.